These 20 T cell receptor beta chains share one sample of origin, sequenced in a study of OX40 agonist ivuxolimab in advanced cancers. Profiling relied on immunoSEQ multiplex PCR, and the TCRdb table lists in-frame clones only, not all of them. The sample lists some 60,000 clones; around 93% were seen once. This sample comprised CD4+ or CD8+ T cells sorted from blood, obtained in a trial of the OX40 agonist ivuxolimab. The receptors derive from an adult with an advanced solid tumor such as melanoma, head and neck, liver or kidney cancer.

This chain uses TRBV12-5 with TRBJ2-5; TRBD1 might be the D (6 bases). The CDR3 is 14 residues long. Trimming took off 1 base at V and 4 bases at J, with 10 bases between the two ends. Germline values: CDR1 LGHNT, CDR2 FRNRAP. CDR3 in amino acids: CASGLGGQRETQYF. In nucleotides, the CDR3 is TGTGCTAGTGGTTTGGGGGGGCAGCGAGAGACCCAGTACTTC. Using reference TRBV12-5 and TRBJ2-5 for the parts outside the CDR3, the full variable domain is DARVTQTPRHKVTEMGQEVTMRCQPILGHNTVFWYRQTMMQGLELLAYFRNRAPLDDSGMPKDRFSAEMPDATLATLKIQPSEPRDSAVYFCASGLGGQRETQYFGPGTRLLVL.

The chain couples TRBV7-8 to TRBJ1-2, with 7 bases aligning to TRBD1. Trimming removed 5 bases from V and 5 bases from J; junction bases left unmatched: 14. The CDR3 is 16 amino acids. CDR1 is SGHVS, CDR2 FQNEAQ, per germline. The CDR3 nucleotides are TGTGCCAGCAGCCCCCGGGAAGGGGGCTTTGTTTATGGCTACACCTTC. Its translation: CASSPREGGFVYGYTF.

The V call is TRBV27, the J call TRBJ2-7, with TRBD2 as a possible D gene (5 bases). Germline lookup yields CDR1 MNHEY and CDR2 SMNVEV (reference sequence). V lost 2 bases and J 2 bases, leaving 7 bases between the germline ends. The CDR3 sequence is 13 residues long. CDR3 in amino acids: CASSLGETYEQYF. DNA of the CDR3: TGTGCCAGCAGTTTAGGGGAGACCTACGAGCAGTACTTC.

About this clone itself: At the DNA level, this CDR3 is encoded by other sequences in the same sample as well. The rearrangement joins TRBV27 to TRBJ2-2, with D uncertain. CDR1 is MNHEY, CDR2 SMNVEV, per germline (reference sequence). The CDR3 is made up of 14 amino acids. V dropped 3 bases and J dropped 0 bases, with 5 bases sitting between them. The CDR3, as DNA: TGTGCCAGCAGTTTCTCGGCGAACACCGGGGAGCTGTTTTTT. Protein sequence: CASSFSANTGELFF.

The V call is TRBV4-1, the J call TRBJ2-5, with 15 bases fitting TRBD2. In germline, CDR1 is MGHRA, CDR2 YSYEKL. CDR3 length: 14 residues. The ends lost 8 bases at V and 4 bases at J; junction bases unmatched: 2. CDR3 sequence: CASAGLAGGETQYF. The CDR3 region has the DNA TGCGCCAGCGCGGGACTAGCGGGAGGAGAGACCCAGTACTTC.

The chain has TRBV4-2 and TRBJ2-3, with D perhaps matching TRBD1 or TRBD2 (5 bases each). CDR1 is LGHNA and CDR2 is YNFKEQ in the germline V gene. V was pared by 3 bases and J by 9 bases, with 16 bases between. The CDR3 has 14 amino acids. In DNA, the CDR3 is TGTGCCAGCAGCCATAGGGGTCAGCGGCTCACGCAGTATTTT. Amino acids: CASSHRGQRLTQYF.

This chain joins TRBV2 and TRBJ2-7; D remains ambiguous. This CDR3 is 13 amino acids long. Deletions cut 8 bases from V and 3 bases from J, with 14 bases between. Per the germline V gene, CDR1 is SNHLY and CDR2 is FYNNEI. The CDR3 loop reads CASEGSEGYEQYF. The CDR3 DNA sequence: TGTGCCAGCGAAGGATCCGAAGGCTACGAGCAGTACTTC.

V is TRBV29-1 and J is TRBJ2-1; TRBD2 matches at 7 bases. The CDR3 runs 16 residues. V shed 3 bases, J shed 0 bases, and the junction held 8 bases outside the gene matches. Looked up from germline, CDR1 is SQVTM and CDR2 is ANQGSEA. CDR3 amino acids: CSVEGGAGRSYNEQFF. The CDR3 DNA follows: TGCAGCGTTGAGGGAGGGGCAGGGCGCTCCTACAATGAGCAGTTCTTC.

The rearrangement links TRBV18 to TRBJ1-1; D is undetermined. V was clipped by 6 bases and J by 0 bases, with 2 bases between them. This CDR3 spans 11 amino acids. Looked up from germline, CDR1 is KGHSH and CDR2 is LQKENI. CDR3 loop: CASSLNTEAFF. CDR3 bases: TGTGCCAGCTCTCTGAACACTGAAGCTTTCTTT. Filled out from reference TRBV18 and TRBJ1-1, the complete variable domain reads NAGVMQNPRHLVRRRGQEARLRCSPMKGHSHVYWYRQLPEEGLKFMVYLQKENIIDESGMPKERFSAEFPKEGPSILRIQQVVRGDSAAYFCASSLNTEAFFGQGTRLTVV.

V is TRBV27 and J is TRBJ2-1, with 8 positions matching TRBD1. The CDR3 runs 15 residues. CDR1 and CDR2 (germline): MNHEY, SMNVEV (reference sequence). V gave up 3 bases and J gave up 5 bases; unmatched junction bases: 6. The CDR3 DNA reads as TGTGCCAGCAGTTTCCGCGGGACAGGCAACAATGAGCAGTTCTTC. Translating gives CASSFRGTGNNEQFF.

The chain is built from TRBV27 and TRBJ2-2, with a weak D call TRBD1 (6 bases). CDR1 is MNHEY, CDR2 SMNVEV, per germline (reference sequence). CDR3 length: 18 amino acids. Trimming cost V 4 bases and J 1 base, with 19 bases left between them. The CDR3 DNA reads as TGTGCCAGCAGTTCATATGTCTCAGGGGAAATGAACACCGGGGAGCTGTTTTTT. Translation gives CASSSYVSGEMNTGELFF.

This rearrangement joins TRBV5-6 to TRBJ2-3; the D is unclear. Germline V gene data show CDR1 as SGHDT and CDR2 as YYEEEE. Trimming shortened V by 4 bases and J by 5 bases, and 8 bases separated the two germline ends. CDR3 length: 12 residues. The CDR3 protein is CASSPTGDTQYF. The CDR3 coding sequence is TGTGCCAGCAGCCCGACTGGAGATACGCAGTATTTT.

The V gene is TRBV2, the J gene TRBJ2-5; D gene uncertain. Germline V CDR1 and CDR2: SNHLY, FYNNEI. The CDR3 has 13 amino acids. The germline V and J ends were trimmed by 3 bases and 2 bases, with 7 bases remaining between them. The CDR3 bases are TGTGCCAGCAGTGATACGAGGCAAGAGACCCAGTACTTC. Protein sequence: CASSDTRQETQYF.

Only one count was recorded for this clone. The rearrangement links TRBV6-5 to TRBJ1-3; TRBD1 is a possible D gene (5 bases). Germline V CDR1 and CDR2: MNHEY, SVGAGI. CDR3 length: 14 residues. Trimming took 2 bases from V and 0 from J, leaving 5 bases between them. The CDR3 loop is CASSYGTSGNTIYF. CDR3 DNA: TGTGCCAGCAGTTACGGGACCTCTGGAAACACCATATATTTT.

The gene calls are TRBV2 and TRBJ1-2; D gene uncertain. The CDR3 consists of 17 residues. CDR1 and CDR2 (germline): SNHLY, FYNNEI. With 4 bases removed from V and 2 bases from J, the gap between germline ends came to 20 bases. DNA for the CDR3: TGTGCCAGCAGTGTTCCCAGTTCGGGGAGCGAGAACTATGGCTACACCTTC. This codes for CASSVPSSGSENYGYTF. The whole variable domain, filled in from reference TRBV2 and TRBJ1-2, reads EPEVTQTPSHQVTQMGQEVILRCVPISNHLYFYWYRQILGQKVEFLVSFYNNEISEKSEIFDDQFSVERPDGSNFTLKIRSTKLEDSAMYFCASSVPSSGSENYGYTFGSGTRLTVV.

Concerning this clone: Other DNA sequences within the sample encode an identical CDR3. V is TRBV7-9 and J is TRBJ1-5; 9 bases match TRBD1. The CDR3 extends over 15 amino acids. Trimming removed 5 bases from V and 2 bases from J; junction bases left unmatched: 4. The germline gives CDR1 SEHNR, CDR2 FQNEAQ (reference sequence). The CDR3 loop reads CASSPQGAGNQPQHF. As DNA, the CDR3 is TGTGCCAGCAGCCCACAGGGGGCAGGCAATCAGCCCCAGCATTTT. The complete variable domain, with remaining parts taken from reference TRBV7-9 and TRBJ1-5, reads DTGVSQNPRHKITKRGQNVTFRCDPISEHNRLYWYRQTLGQGPEFLTYFQNEAQLEKSRLLSDRFSAERPKGSFSTLEIQRTEQGDSAMYLCASSPQGAGNQPQHFGDGTRLSIL.

The chain combines TRBV7-9 with TRBJ2-5, with D hard to call. Trimming cost V 1 base and J 4 bases, with 4 bases left between them. This CDR3 comprises 12 residues. The germline V gene encodes CDR1 SEHNR and CDR2 FQNEAQ (reference sequence). CDR3 loop: CASSLGLETQYF. Here the CDR3 DNA reads TGTGCCAGCAGCTTAGGTTTAGAGACCCAGTACTTC.

V usage is TRBV5-1 and J usage is TRBJ2-7; possible D gene TRBD2, 5 bases. CDR3 length: 14 amino acids. Germline V gives CDR1 SGHRS, CDR2 YFSETQ. V lost 3 bases, J lost 4 bases, and 14 bases lay in between. The CDR3 coding sequence is TGCGCCAGCAGCTCGCATGAGGGTCGGTACGAGCAGTACTTC. It is translated as CASSSHEGRYEQYF.

The J gene is TRBJ2-1, the V gene TRBV29-1; 13 bases fit TRBD2. The CDR3 extends over 14 amino acids. J gave up 8 bases and V 6 bases, and 7 bases lay outside the gene matches. Germline V gene lookup returns CDR1 SQVTM and CDR2 ANQGSEA. This chain's CDR3 is CSVSGTSGTDEQFF. The CDR3 coding sequence is TGCAGCGTCTCCGGGACTAGCGGGACTGATGAGCAGTTCTTC.

The J gene is TRBJ2-7, the V gene TRBV6-5; D is uncertain. Trimming stripped 5 bases from V and 6 bases from J, with 14 bases between. The CDR3 covers 13 residues. Germline CDR1 and CDR2: MNHEY and SVGAGI. The CDR3 spells CASSTGATAEQYF. The CDR3 DNA sequence: TGTGCCAGCAGTACTGGAGCAACGGCCGAGCAGTACTTC.